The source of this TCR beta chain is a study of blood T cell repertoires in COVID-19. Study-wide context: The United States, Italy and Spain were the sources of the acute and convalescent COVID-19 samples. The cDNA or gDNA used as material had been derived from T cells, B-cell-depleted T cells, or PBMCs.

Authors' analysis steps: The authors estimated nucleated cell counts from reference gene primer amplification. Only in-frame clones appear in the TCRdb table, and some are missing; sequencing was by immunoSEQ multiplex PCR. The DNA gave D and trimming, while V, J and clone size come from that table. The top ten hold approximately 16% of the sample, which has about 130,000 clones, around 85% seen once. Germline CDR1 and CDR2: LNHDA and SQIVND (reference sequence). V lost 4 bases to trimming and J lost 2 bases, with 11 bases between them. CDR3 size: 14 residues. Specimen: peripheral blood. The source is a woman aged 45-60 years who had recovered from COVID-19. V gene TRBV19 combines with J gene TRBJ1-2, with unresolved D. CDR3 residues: CASSRTNSNYGYTF. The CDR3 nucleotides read TGTGCCAGTAGTAGAACTAATTCGAACTATGGCTACACCTTC.